These 20 T cell receptor beta chains were sequenced from one sample in a study of blood T cell repertoires in COVID-19. Generated by immunoSEQ multiplex PCR, the TCRdb table keeps only in-frame clones and is missing some. The table has over 350,000 clones, roughly 90% seen once. The sample taken for sequencing was PBMCs or T cells enriched from blood (not recorded which). The receptors here all came from a woman in her thirties or forties who had been exposed to COVID-19.

This chain joins TRBV25-1 and TRBJ1-4, with D possibly matching TRBD1 (5 bases). Trimming removed 4 bases at V and 3 bases at J, with 9 bases between. CDR3 size: 14 residues. In germline, CDR1 is MGHDK, CDR2 SYGVNS. CDR3 in DNA: TGTGCCAGCAGTGGAACAGGTTCTAATGAAAAACTGTTTTTT. Its translation: CASSGTGSNEKLFF.

The chain couples TRBV7-2 to TRBJ2-7; D is unclear. The CDR3 totals 18 residues. V was cut by 4 bases and J by 0 bases, with 22 bases left in between. The germline V gene encodes CDR1 SGHTA and CDR2 FQGNSA. This CDR3 reads CASSSSGPPRLISYEQYF. DNA of the CDR3: TGTGCCAGCAGCTCCTCGGGTCCCCCCCGACTGATCTCCTACGAGCAGTACTTC.

The genes are TRBV6-5 and TRBJ1-6, with D possibly TRBD1 on 6 matching bases. The CDR3 covers 15 residues. V was shortened by 6 bases and J by 6 bases, with 15 bases between the two germline ends. Germline CDR1 reads MNHEY; CDR2 reads SVGAGI. CDR3 sequence reads: CASRPLGQRNSPLHF. As DNA, the CDR3 is TGTGCCAGCAGACCACTGGGACAACGTAATTCACCCCTCCACTTT.

The chain has TRBV18 and TRBJ2-4, with 7 nucleotides matching TRBD1. Germline V gene data show CDR1 as KGHSH and CDR2 as LQKENI. The CDR3 has 16 residues. The V gene end was trimmed by 6 bases and the J gene end by 2 bases; junction bases not matched to a gene: 10. The chain's CDR3 is CASSPGTAVTKNIQYF. The CDR3 DNA follows: TGTGCCAGCTCTCCCGGGACAGCAGTTACCAAAAACATTCAGTACTTC.

CDR3 sequence reads: CASSLLAGGPYNEQFF. For the CDR3, the DNA is TGTGCCAGCAGCCTATTAGCGGGAGGGCCCTACAATGAGCAGTTCTTC. V gene TRBV13 combines with J gene TRBJ2-1; 11 positions agree with TRBD2. Trimming removed 5 bases from V and 2 bases from J; junction bases left unmatched: 5. In germline, CDR1 is PRHDT, CDR2 FYEKMQ (reference sequence). The CDR3 covers 16 residues.

The genes are TRBV5-1 and TRBJ1-4; unclear D gene. CDR3 length: 15 residues. In germline, CDR1 is SGHRS, CDR2 YFSETQ. V lost 0 bases and J lost 4, with 10 bases in between. The CDR3 sequence: CASSLAGDNNEKLFF. As DNA, the CDR3 is TGCGCCAGCAGCTTGGCGGGAGATAATAATGAAAAACTGTTTTTT.

The V gene is TRBV5-1, the J gene TRBJ2-1, with 11 bases lining up with TRBD2. The CDR3 has 20 residues. Germline V gene data show CDR1 as SGHRS and CDR2 as YFSETQ. J lost 0 bases, V lost 5 bases, and 16 bases had no gene match. For the CDR3, the DNA is TGCGCCAGCAGTAGAGGCATAGCGGGAGGGCGGGGGAGCTCCTACAATGAGCAGTTCTTC. This encodes CASSRGIAGGRGSSYNEQFF.

This chain joins TRBV27 and TRBJ2-1; 8 bases agree with TRBD2. CDR1 MNHEY and CDR2 SMNVEV come from the germline V gene (reference sequence). Trimming took 3 bases from V and 2 from J; bases not matched to a gene: 9. This CDR3 is built from 17 residues. CDR3 nucleotide sequence: TGTGCCAGCAGTTTCGTCCCACTAGCGGTGGCCTACAATGAGCAGTTCTTC. Protein product: CASSFVPLAVAYNEQFF.

This chain uses TRBV7-9 with TRBJ1-3; TRBD1 matches at 9 bases. CDR3 length: 16 amino acids. The J segment lost 6 bases and the V segment lost 2 bases, leaving 8 bases of the junction unmatched. CDR1 and CDR2 from the germline V gene are SEHNR and FQNEAQ (reference sequence). The CDR3 DNA reads as TGTGCCAGCAGCTTAAAGTTCACAGGGGGCGAAAACACCATATATTTT. This sequence encodes CASSLKFTGGENTIYF.

This rearrangement joins TRBV7-2 to TRBJ1-2; tentative D call: TRBD1 (6 bases). CDR1 SGHTA and CDR2 FQGNSA come from the germline V gene. Trimming took 4 bases from V and 4 from J, leaving 16 bases between them. The CDR3 length is 15 residues. As DNA, the CDR3 is TGTGCCAGCAGCTCGGAGGGGGGGCGCATCTATGGCTACACCTTC. This translates into CASSSEGGRIYGYTF.

The chain couples TRBV2 to TRBJ1-2; D is possibly TRBD1 (5 bases). This CDR3 spans 13 amino acids. CDR1 is SNHLY, CDR2 FYNNEI, per germline. With 4 bases removed from V and 0 bases from J, the gap between germline ends came to 6 bases. The CDR3 DNA follows: TGTGCCAGCAGTGGGACAACTAACTATGGCTACACCTTC. Its translation: CASSGTTNYGYTF.

The V and J genes are TRBV6-2 or TRBV6-3 and TRBJ1-1, with D unclear. This CDR3 comprises 12 residues. Germline-derived CDR1 and CDR2 are MNHEY and SVGEGT. The germline V and J ends were trimmed by 0 bases and 9 bases, with 8 bases remaining between them. The CDR3 DNA sequence: TGTGCCAGCAGTTACTCTCTCTTCCAAGCTTTCTTT. The encoded protein is CASSYSLFQAFF.

V is TRBV19 and J is TRBJ1-5, with D possibly TRBD1 on 5 matching bases. Germline lookup yields CDR1 LNHDA and CDR2 SQIVND (reference sequence). V lost 5 bases and J lost 10, with 18 bases in between. The length of the CDR3 is 14 residues. The CDR3 sequence: CASSPSGTQSPQHF. The DNA of the CDR3 is TGTGCCAGTAGTCCTTCCGGGACTCAATCTCCCCAGCATTTT.

The chain is built from TRBV5-4 and TRBJ2-3, with D hard to call. V was shortened by 0 bases and J by 0 bases, with 5 bases between the two germline ends. The CDR3 loop spans 14 amino acids. Germline V gives CDR1 SGHNT, CDR2 YYREEE (reference sequence). CDR3 amino acids: CASSLALSTDTQYF. The CDR3 DNA reads TGTGCCAGCAGCTTGGCTCTTAGCACAGATACGCAGTATTTT.

V gene TRBV11-3 combines with J gene TRBJ2-1, with TRBD2 identical over 11 bases. V lost 5 bases and J lost 6; bases outside the gene matches: 6. The CDR3 runs to 15 residues. CDR1 SGHNT and CDR2 YENEEA come from the germline V gene. The CDR3 spells CASSLGTSGSNEQFF. CDR3 in DNA: TGTGCCAGCAGCCTCGGGACTAGCGGTTCCAATGAGCAGTTCTTC.

The J gene is TRBJ1-2, the V gene TRBV5-8, with 10 bases lining up with TRBD1. The ends lost 0 bases at V and 5 bases at J; junction bases unmatched: 4. This CDR3 is 15 amino acids long. Germline CDR1 SGHTS, CDR2 YDEGEE. Here the CDR3 DNA reads TGTGCCAGCAGCTTGGCCGGGACAGGGGTATATGGCTACACCTTC. Translation: CASSLAGTGVYGYTF.

This chain uses TRBV6-1 with TRBJ1-6, with 9 nucleotides matching TRBD1. The CDR3 contains 17 residues. Germline V gene data show CDR1 as MNHNS and CDR2 as SASEGT. Trimming cost V 2 bases and J 0 bases; bases outside gene matches: 2. Here the CDR3 reads CASSETTGGSYNSPLHF. The CDR3 bases are TGTGCCAGCAGTGAAACGACAGGGGGCTCCTATAATTCACCCCTCCACTTT.

As regards this clone: Other DNA sequences in the same sample also yield this CDR3. The J gene is TRBJ1-2, the V gene TRBV5-1; perhaps TRBD1 as D (5 bases). The CDR3 length is 14 residues. The V end was cut by 0 bases, the J end by 5 bases, with 11 bases between. The germline gives CDR1 SGHRS, CDR2 YFSETQ. CDR3 region: CASSLETGPYGYTF. Written as DNA, the CDR3 is TGCGCCAGCAGCTTGGAAACAGGCCCGTATGGCTACACCTTC.

The chain combines TRBV7-9 with TRBJ2-7; D may be TRBD2 (5 bases). Germline V gene lookup returns CDR1 SEHNR and CDR2 FQNEAQ (reference sequence). Trimming removed 5 bases from V and 3 bases from J, with 8 bases in between. The CDR3 contains 12 residues. CDR3 protein: CASSLRGYEQYF. As DNA, the CDR3 is TGTGCCAGCAGCCTCCGGGGCTACGAGCAGTACTTC. The full variable domain, its missing parts supplied by reference TRBV7-9 and TRBJ2-7, is DTGVSQNPRHKITKRGQNVTFRCDPISEHNRLYWYRQTLGQGPEFLTYFQNEAQLEKSRLLSDRFSAERPKGSFSTLEIQRTEQGDSAMYLCASSLRGYEQYFGPGTRLTVT.

Remarks on this clone: The sample carries other DNA sequences with the same CDR3. V gene TRBV5-1 combines with J gene TRBJ2-1; 12 nucleotides agree with TRBD1. Per the germline V gene, CDR1 is SGHRS and CDR2 is YFSETQ. V was clipped by 3 bases and J by 4 bases; unmatched bases: 2. There are 15 residues in the CDR3. CDR3 sequence: CASSSGQGAYNEQFF. CDR3 nucleotide sequence: TGCGCCAGCAGCTCGGGACAGGGGGCGTACAATGAGCAGTTCTTC.